The T cell receptor beta chain described here comes from a study of blood T cell repertoires in COVID-19. Background on the study: The United States, Italy and Spain were the sources of the acute and convalescent COVID-19 samples.

This table comes from immunoSEQ multiplex PCR, and its TCRdb copy is limited to in-frame clones, with some not included. The repertoire holds 110,000 to 150,000 clones, approximately 80% seen once, with about 2% in the top ten. The clonotype comes from a woman aged 55-70 years with acute or convalescent COVID-19. The sequenced material came from peripheral blood.

CDR3 bases: TGTGCCATCGCACTAGCGGGAGGAGGGGCCAACGTCCTGACTTTC. Its translation is CAIALAGGGANVLTF. The chain couples TRBV10-3 to TRBJ2-6, with 12 nucleotides matching TRBD2. J gave up 4 bases and V 8 bases, and 3 bases lay outside the gene matches. The CDR3 has 15 residues. Looked up from germline, CDR1 is ENHRY and CDR2 is SYGVKD.